This T cell receptor beta chain is drawn from a study of blood T cell repertoires in COVID-19. Profiled with immunoSEQ multiplex PCR; TCRdb holds only in-frame clones, not every one. The sample carries over 250,000 clones, approximately 85% recorded once. This clone was seen once. The specimen sequenced was peripheral blood. This sequence was found in a woman aged 70 to 79 with acute or convalescent COVID-19.

The CDR3: CASSYIAGTNEKLFF. As DNA, the CDR3 is TGTGCCAGCAGTTACATTGCGGGGACTAATGAAAAACTGTTTTTT. The chain uses TRBV6-5 and TRBJ1-4; D is ambiguous. V lost 2 bases to trimming and J lost 2 bases, with 9 bases between them. From germline, CDR1 is MNHEY and CDR2 SVGAGI. The CDR3 totals 15 residues.